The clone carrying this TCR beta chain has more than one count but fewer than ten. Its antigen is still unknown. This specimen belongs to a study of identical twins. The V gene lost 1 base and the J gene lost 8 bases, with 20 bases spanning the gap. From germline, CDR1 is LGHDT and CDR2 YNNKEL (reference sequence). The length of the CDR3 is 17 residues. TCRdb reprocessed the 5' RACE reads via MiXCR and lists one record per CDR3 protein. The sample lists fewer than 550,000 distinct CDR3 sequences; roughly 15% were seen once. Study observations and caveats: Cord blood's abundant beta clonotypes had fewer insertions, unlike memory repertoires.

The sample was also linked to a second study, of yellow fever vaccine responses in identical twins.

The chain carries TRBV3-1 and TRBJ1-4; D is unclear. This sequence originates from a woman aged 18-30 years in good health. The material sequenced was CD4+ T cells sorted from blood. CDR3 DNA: TGTGCCAGCAGCCAAGGAGGCCTGGGCAGCTCCATCGAAAAACTGTTTTTT. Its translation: CASSQGGLGSSIEKLFF.